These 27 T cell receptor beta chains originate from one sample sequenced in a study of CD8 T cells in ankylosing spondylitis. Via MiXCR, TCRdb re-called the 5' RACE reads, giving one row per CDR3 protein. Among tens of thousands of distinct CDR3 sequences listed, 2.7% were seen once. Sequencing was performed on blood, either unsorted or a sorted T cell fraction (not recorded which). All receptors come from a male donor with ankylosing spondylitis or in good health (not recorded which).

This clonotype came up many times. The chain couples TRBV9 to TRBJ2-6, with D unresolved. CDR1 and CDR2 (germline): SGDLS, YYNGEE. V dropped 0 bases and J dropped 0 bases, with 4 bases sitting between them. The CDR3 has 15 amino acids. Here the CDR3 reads CASSVAGSGANVLTF. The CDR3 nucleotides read TGTGCCAGCAGCGTAGCGGGCTCTGGGGCCAACGTCCTGACTTTC.

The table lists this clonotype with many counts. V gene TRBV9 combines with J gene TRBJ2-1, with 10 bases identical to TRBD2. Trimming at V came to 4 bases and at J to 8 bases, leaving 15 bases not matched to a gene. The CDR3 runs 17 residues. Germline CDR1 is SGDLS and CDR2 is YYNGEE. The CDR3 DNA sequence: TGTGCCAGCAGCCCTCCAGGACTAGCGGATAAGAGGCATGAGCAGTTCTTC. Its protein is CASSPPGLADKRHEQFF.

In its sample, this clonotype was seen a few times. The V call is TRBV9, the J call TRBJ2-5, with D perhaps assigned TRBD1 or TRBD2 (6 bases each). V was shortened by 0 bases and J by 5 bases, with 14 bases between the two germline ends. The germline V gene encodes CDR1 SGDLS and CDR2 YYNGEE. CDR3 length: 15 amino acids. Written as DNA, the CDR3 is TGTGCCAGCAGCGTAGGGGGGGCTACTCAGGAGACCCAGTACTTC. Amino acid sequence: CASSVGGATQETQYF.

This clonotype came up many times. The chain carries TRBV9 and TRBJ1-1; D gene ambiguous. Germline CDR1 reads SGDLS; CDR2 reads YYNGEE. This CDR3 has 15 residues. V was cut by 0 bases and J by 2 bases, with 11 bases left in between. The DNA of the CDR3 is TGTGCCAGCAGCGTAGACTCGGGCAGCAACACTGAAGCTTTCTTT. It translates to CASSVDSGSNTEAFF.

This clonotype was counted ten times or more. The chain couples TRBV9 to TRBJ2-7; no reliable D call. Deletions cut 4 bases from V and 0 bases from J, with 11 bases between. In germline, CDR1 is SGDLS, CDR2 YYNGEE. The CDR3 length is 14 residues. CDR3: CASSSTGASYEQYF. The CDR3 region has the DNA TGTGCCAGCAGCTCCACGGGTGCCTCCTACGAGCAGTACTTC. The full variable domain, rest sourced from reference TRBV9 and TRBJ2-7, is DSGVTQTPKHLITATGQRVTLRCSPRSGDLSVYWYQQSLDQGLQFLIQYYNGEERAKGNILERFSAQQFPDLHSELNLSSLELGDSALYFCASSSTGASYEQYFGPGTRLTVT.

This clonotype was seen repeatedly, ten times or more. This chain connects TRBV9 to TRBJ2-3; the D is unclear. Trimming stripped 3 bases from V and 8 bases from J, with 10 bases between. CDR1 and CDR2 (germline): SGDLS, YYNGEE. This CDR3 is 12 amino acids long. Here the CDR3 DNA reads TGTGCCAGCAGCGGGTTGACCGGTACGCAGTATTTT. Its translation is CASSGLTGTQYF.

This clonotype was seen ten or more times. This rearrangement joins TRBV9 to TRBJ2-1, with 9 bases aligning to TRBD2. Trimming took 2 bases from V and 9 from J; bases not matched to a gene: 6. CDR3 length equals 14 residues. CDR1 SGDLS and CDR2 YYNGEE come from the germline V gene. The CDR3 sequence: CASSVLSSGTEQFF. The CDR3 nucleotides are TGTGCCAGCAGCGTTTTATCTAGCGGGACTGAGCAGTTCTTC.

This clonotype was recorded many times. Written as DNA, the CDR3 is TGTGCCAGCAGCGTAGAGCCCGCCCAGGAAGCTTTCTTT. Amino acids: CASSVEPAQEAFF. The V gene is TRBV9, the J gene TRBJ1-1; unclear D gene. Looked up from germline, CDR1 is SGDLS and CDR2 is YYNGEE. CDR3 length: 13 amino acids. V dropped 0 bases and J dropped 8 bases, with 11 bases sitting between them. The variable domain in full, completed from reference TRBV9 and TRBJ1-1, reads DSGVTQTPKHLITATGQRVTLRCSPRSGDLSVYWYQQSLDQGLQFLIQYYNGEERAKGNILERFSAQQFPDLHSELNLSSLELGDSALYFCASSVEPAQEAFFGQGTRLTVV.

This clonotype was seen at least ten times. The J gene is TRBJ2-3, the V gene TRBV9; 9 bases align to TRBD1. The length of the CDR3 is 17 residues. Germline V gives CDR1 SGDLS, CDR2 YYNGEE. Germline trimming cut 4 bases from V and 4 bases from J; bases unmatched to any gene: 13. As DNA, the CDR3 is TGTGCCAGCAGCTTGTCCCCGGGACAGGGTAGCTCAGATACGCAGTATTTT. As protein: CASSLSPGQGSSDTQYF.

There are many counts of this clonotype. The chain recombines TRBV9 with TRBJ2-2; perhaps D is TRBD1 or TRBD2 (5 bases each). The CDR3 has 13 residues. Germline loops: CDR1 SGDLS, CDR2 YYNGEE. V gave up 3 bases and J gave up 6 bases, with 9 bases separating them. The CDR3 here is CASSARESGELFF. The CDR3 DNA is TGTGCCAGCAGCGCCAGGGAGTCCGGGGAGCTGTTTTTT.

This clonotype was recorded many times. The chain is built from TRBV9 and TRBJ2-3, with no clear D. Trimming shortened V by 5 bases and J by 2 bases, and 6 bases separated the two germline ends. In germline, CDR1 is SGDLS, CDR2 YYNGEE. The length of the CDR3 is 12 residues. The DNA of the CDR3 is TGTGCCAGCAGTGTTAACACAGATACGCAGTATTTT. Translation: CASSVNTDTQYF. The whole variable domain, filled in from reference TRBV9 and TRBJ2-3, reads DSGVTQTPKHLITATGQRVTLRCSPRSGDLSVYWYQQSLDQGLQFLIQYYNGEERAKGNILERFSAQQFPDLHSELNLSSLELGDSALYFCASSVNTDTQYFGPGTRLTVL.

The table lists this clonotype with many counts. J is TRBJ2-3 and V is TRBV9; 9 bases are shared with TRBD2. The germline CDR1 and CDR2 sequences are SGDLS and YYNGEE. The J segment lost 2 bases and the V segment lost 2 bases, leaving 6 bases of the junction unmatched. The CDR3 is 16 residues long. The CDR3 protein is CASSVDSGRDTDTQYF. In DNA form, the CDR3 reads TGTGCCAGCAGCGTGGATAGCGGGAGAGACACAGATACGCAGTATTTT.

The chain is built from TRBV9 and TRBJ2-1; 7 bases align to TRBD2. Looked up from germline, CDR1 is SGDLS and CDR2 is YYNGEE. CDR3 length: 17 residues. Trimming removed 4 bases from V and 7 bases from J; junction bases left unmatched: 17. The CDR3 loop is CASSSQSGLRARNEQFF. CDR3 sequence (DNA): TGTGCCAGCAGCTCACAATCGGGACTACGTGCGAGGAATGAGCAGTTCTTC.

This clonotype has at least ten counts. CDR3 amino acids: CASRLRRYRSSYEQYF. CDR3 in DNA: TGTGCAAGTCGCTTACGCCGGTACAGGAGCTCCTACGAGCAGTACTTC. This chain connects TRBV12-2 to TRBJ2-7. TRBV12-2 is designated a pseudogene. The CDR3 consists of 16 residues.

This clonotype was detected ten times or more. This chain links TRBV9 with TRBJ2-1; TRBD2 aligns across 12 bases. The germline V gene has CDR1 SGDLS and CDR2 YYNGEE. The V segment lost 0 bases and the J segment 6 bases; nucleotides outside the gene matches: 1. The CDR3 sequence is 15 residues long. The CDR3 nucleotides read TGTGCCAGCAGCGTAGGGGGACTAGCGGGCAATGAGCAGTTCTTC. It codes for CASSVGGLAGNEQFF.

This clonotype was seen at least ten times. The CDR3 is CASSPHVGYEQFF. In DNA, the CDR3 is TGTGCCAGCAGCCCCCACGTGGGGTATGAGCAGTTCTTC. The chain carries TRBV9 and TRBJ2-1, with D uncertain. Germline V gene data show CDR1 as SGDLS and CDR2 as YYNGEE. Trimming stripped 4 bases from V and 8 bases from J, with 13 bases between. CDR3 size: 13 residues.

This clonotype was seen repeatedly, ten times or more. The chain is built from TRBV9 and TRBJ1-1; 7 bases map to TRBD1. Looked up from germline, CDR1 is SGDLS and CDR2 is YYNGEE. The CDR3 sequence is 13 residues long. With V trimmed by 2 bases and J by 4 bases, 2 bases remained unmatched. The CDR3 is CASSVTGTTEAFF. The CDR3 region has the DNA TGTGCCAGCAGCGTGACAGGGACCACTGAAGCTTTCTTT.

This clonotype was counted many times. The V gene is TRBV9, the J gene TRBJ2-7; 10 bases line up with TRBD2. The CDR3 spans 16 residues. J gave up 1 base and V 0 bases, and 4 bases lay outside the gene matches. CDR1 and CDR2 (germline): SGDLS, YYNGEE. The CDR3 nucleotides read TGTGCCAGCAGCGTAGGCTGGACTAGCGGTTCCTACGAGCAGTACTTC. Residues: CASSVGWTSGSYEQYF.

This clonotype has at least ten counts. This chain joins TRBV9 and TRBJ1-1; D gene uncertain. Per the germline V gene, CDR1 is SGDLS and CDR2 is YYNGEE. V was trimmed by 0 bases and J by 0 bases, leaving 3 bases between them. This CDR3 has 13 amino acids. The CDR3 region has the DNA TGTGCCAGCAGCGTAGCTGTGAACACTGAAGCTTTCTTT. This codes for CASSVAVNTEAFF.

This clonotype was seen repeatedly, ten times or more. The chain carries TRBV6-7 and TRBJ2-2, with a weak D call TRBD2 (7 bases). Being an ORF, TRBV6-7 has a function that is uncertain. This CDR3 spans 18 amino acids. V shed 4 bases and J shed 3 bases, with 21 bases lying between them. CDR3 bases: TGTGCCAGCAGTTCCGTCCCTCCACAGGGAGGGGACACCGGGGAGCTGTTTTTT. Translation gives CASSSVPPQGGDTGELFF.

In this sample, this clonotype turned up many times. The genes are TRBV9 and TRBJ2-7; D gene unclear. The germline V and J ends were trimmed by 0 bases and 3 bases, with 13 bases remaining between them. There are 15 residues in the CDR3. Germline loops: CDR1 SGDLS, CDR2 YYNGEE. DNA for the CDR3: TGTGCCAGCAGCGTAGGCCAAGGACGACACTACGAGCAGTACTTC. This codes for CASSVGQGRHYEQYF.

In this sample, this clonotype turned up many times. CDR3 loop: CASSIPGATDTQYF. As DNA, the CDR3 is TGTGCCAGCAGCATACCTGGGGCCACAGATACGCAGTATTTT. The chain links TRBV9 to TRBJ2-3; TRBD1 might be the D (5 bases). Per germline, CDR1 SGDLS and CDR2 YYNGEE. Trimming removed 4 bases at V and 2 bases at J, with 11 bases between. This CDR3 has 14 amino acids.

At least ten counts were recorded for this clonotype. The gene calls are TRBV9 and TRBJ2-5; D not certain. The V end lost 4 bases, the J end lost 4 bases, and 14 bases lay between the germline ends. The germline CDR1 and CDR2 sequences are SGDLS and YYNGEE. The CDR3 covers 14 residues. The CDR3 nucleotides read TGTGCCAGCAGCCCGAGACTCGTTTCAGAGACCCAGTACTTC. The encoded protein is CASSPRLVSETQYF. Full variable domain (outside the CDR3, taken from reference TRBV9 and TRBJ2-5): DSGVTQTPKHLITATGQRVTLRCSPRSGDLSVYWYQQSLDQGLQFLIQYYNGEERAKGNILERFSAQQFPDLHSELNLSSLELGDSALYFCASSPRLVSETQYFGPGTRLLVL.

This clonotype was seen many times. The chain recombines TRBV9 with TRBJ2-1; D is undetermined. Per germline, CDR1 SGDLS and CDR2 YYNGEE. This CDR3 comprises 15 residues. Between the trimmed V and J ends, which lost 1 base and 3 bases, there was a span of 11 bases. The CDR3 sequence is CASSVSDPLYNEQFF. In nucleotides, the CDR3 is TGTGCCAGCAGCGTATCGGACCCCCTCTACAATGAGCAGTTCTTC.

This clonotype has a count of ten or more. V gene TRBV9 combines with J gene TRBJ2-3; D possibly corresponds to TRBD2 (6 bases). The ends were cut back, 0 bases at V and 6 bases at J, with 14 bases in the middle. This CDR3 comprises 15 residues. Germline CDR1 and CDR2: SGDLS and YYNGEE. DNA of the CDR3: TGTGCCAGCAGCGTAGTTTCCGACCGGGGGGATACGCAGTATTTT. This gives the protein CASSVVSDRGDTQYF. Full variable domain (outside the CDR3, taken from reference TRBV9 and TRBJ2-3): DSGVTQTPKHLITATGQRVTLRCSPRSGDLSVYWYQQSLDQGLQFLIQYYNGEERAKGNILERFSAQQFPDLHSELNLSSLELGDSALYFCASSVVSDRGDTQYFGPGTRLTVL.

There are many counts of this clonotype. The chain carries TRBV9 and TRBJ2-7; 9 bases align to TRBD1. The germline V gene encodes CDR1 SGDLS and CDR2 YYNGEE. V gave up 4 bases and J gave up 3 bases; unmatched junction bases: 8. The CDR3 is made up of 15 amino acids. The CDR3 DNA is TGTGCCAGCAGCTCGACAGGGGGTTGGAACTACGAGCAGTACTTC. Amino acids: CASSSTGGWNYEQYF.

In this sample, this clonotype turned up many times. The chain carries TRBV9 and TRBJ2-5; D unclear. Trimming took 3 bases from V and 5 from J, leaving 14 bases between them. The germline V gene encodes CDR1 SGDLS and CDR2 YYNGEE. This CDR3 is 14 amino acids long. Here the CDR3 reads CASSAPTPSETQYF. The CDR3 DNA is TGTGCCAGCAGCGCTCCTACGCCATCGGAGACCCAGTACTTC.